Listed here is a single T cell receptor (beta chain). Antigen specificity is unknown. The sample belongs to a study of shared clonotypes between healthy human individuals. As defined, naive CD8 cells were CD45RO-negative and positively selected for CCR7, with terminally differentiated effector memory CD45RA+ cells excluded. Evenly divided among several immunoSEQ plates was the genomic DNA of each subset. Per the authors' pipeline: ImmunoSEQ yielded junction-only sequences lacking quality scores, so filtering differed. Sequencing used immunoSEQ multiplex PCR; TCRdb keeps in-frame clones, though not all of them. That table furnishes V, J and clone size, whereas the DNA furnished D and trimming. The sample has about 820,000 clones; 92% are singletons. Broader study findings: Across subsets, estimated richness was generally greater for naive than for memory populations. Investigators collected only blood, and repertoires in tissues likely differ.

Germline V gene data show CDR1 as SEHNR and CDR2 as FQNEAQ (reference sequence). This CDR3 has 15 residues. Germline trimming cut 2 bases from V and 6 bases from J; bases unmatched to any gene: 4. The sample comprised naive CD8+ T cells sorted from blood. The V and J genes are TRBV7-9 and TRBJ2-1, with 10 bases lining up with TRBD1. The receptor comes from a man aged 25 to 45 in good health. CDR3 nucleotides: TGTGCCAGCAGCTTAACCGGGACAGGGGCCAATGAGCAGTTCTTC. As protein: CASSLTGTGANEQFF.